This T cell receptor beta chain was sequenced during a study of regulatory T cells in long-lasting Graves disease. The CDR3 has 16 residues. With 5 bases clipped from V and 2 bases from J, the junction kept 8 bases outside the gene matches. Germline values: CDR1 MNHNS, CDR2 SASEGT. This clonotype occurred many times. Sample time point: newly diagnosed GD, antithyroid drugs for less than 3 months. Isolated PBMC RNA provided the starting material for the TCR library. Investigators prepared the TCR beta libraries by applying iRepertoire HTBI primers and Arm-PCR of CDR3 regions. TCRdb passed the multiplex PCR reads through MiXCR, listing each CDR3 protein once. The sample has 300,000 to 400,000 distinct CDR3 sequences; 15% are singletons.

The input for sequencing was peripheral blood mononuclear cells (PBMCs), taken at new diagnosis, from a patient treated with antithyroid drugs. The TCR originated in a female donor with Graves disease. The V gene is TRBV6-1, the J gene TRBJ2-3; 9 bases agree with TRBD1. DNA for the CDR3: TGTGCCAGCAGTCCCCGGGGACAGGGAGCCACAGATACGCAGTATTTT. Protein product: CASSPRGQGATDTQYF.